The 27 T cell receptor beta chains below all came from one sample that was sequenced in a study of T cells in Graves' hyperthyroidism and ophthalmopathy. Amplification of TCR beta CDR3 regions was performed using RNA transcripts as template. RT-PCR in the first round (using the HTBI primer set) targeted the TCR CDR3. TCRdb reprocessed the multiplex PCR reads via MiXCR and lists one record per CDR3 protein. The sample shows about 560,000 distinct CDR3 sequences, less than 15% of them seen only once. Sequenced sample: blood. The receptors were gathered from a woman aged 40-49 years with Graves' hyperthyroidism.

This clonotype was found many times. The CDR3 is CASSGDTGEPSYEQYF. In nucleotides, the CDR3 is TGCGCCAGCAGCGGGGACACAGGAGAACCTTCCTACGAGCAGTACTTC. The J gene is TRBJ2-7, the V gene TRBV5-1; D may be TRBD1 (6 bases). V was pared by 4 bases and J by 1 base, with 18 bases between. The CDR3 runs to 16 residues. Germline values: CDR1 SGHRS, CDR2 YFSETQ.

This clonotype was observed a handful of times. The chain employs TRBV28 and TRBJ2-6; D uncertain. The germline V gene has CDR1 MDHEN and CDR2 SYDVKM. Trimming left V 3 bases short and J 0 bases short, with 15 bases between. CDR3 length: 18 residues. The CDR3 spells CASSFRKKSRSGANVLTF. The CDR3 nucleotides read TGTGCCAGCAGTTTTAGGAAAAAGTCTCGCTCTGGGGCCAACGTCCTGACTTTC.

This clonotype was observed many times. The chain combines TRBV30 with TRBJ1-2; no reliable D call. Germline V gives CDR1 GTSNPN, CDR2 SVGIG (reference sequence). The germline V and J ends were trimmed by 3 bases and 4 bases, with 6 bases remaining between them. This CDR3 has 11 amino acids. CDR3 protein: CAWSAGYGYTF. CDR3 bases: TGTGCCTGGAGCGCTGGCTATGGCTACACCTTC.

This clonotype was recorded many times. The rearrangement links TRBV13 to TRBJ2-1, with unresolved D. The CDR3 consists of 13 residues. Trimming cost V 5 bases and J 5 bases, with 10 bases left between them. Germline V gene lookup returns CDR1 PRHDT and CDR2 FYEKMQ (reference sequence). Here the CDR3 DNA reads TGTGCCAGCAGCACTCGGACGGACAATGAGCAGTTCTTC. Residues: CASSTRTDNEQFF.

This clonotype was observed at least ten times. The CDR3 sequence is CAWSVWRQQQHYEQYF. The CDR3 bases are TGTGCCTGGAGTGTCTGGCGGCAACAACAACACTACGAGCAGTACTTC. V gene TRBV30 combines with J gene TRBJ2-7; D is undetermined. Germline V gene data show CDR1 as GTSNPN and CDR2 as SVGIG (reference sequence). The CDR3 has 16 amino acids. The germline V and J ends were trimmed by 0 bases and 3 bases, with 18 bases remaining between them. Combining the CDR3 with reference TRBV30 and TRBJ2-7 gives the whole variable domain SQTIHQWPATLVQPVGSPLSLECTVEGTSNPNLYWYRQAAGRGLQLLFYSVGIGQISSEVPQNLSASRPQDRQFILSSKKLLLSDSGFYLCAWSVWRQQQHYEQYFGPGTRLTVT.

This clonotype has just a few counts. The rearrangement joins TRBV5-1 to TRBJ1-5; D unresolved. The V gene lost 4 bases and the J gene lost 5 bases, with 16 bases spanning the gap. CDR1 is SGHRS and CDR2 is YFSETQ in the germline V gene. The CDR3 contains 15 residues. The chain's CDR3 is CASSPSGPRDQPQHF. The CDR3 bases are TGCGCCAGCAGCCCCTCCGGGCCGAGGGATCAGCCCCAGCATTTT.

This clonotype has at least ten counts. The chain recombines TRBV30 with TRBJ2-7, with D perhaps being TRBD1 or TRBD2 (5 bases each). The CDR3 sequence is 13 residues long. Per germline, CDR1 GTSNPN and CDR2 SVGIG (reference sequence). V lost 6 bases, J lost 2 bases, and 14 bases lay in between. The CDR3 DNA reads as TGTGCCTGCCTTCCGGGACCACCCTACGAGCAGTACTTC. Translating it yields CACLPGPPYEQYF. The whole variable domain, filled in from reference TRBV30 and TRBJ2-7, reads SQTIHQWPATLVQPVGSPLSLECTVEGTSNPNLYWYRQAAGRGLQLLFYSVGIGQISSEVPQNLSASRPQDRQFILSSKKLLLSDSGFYLCACLPGPPYEQYFGPGTRLTVT.

Note on this clonotype: Since the CDR3 does not end with the conserved phenylalanine or tryptophan, this likely comes from a read error. This chain joins TRBV20-1 and TRBJ2-1; D may be TRBD2 (6 bases). CDR1 DFQATT and CDR2 SNEGSKA come from the germline V gene (reference sequence). Trimming cost V 0 bases and J 1 base, with 10 bases left between them. The CDR3 totals 15 residues. The CDR3 region has the DNA TGCAGTGCTAGAGATTCTAGCGCGTCCTACAATGAGCAGTTCGTC. Translating it yields CSARDSSASYNEQFV.

For this clonotype: A much larger clone lies one base from this, so it may be a read error. This sequence joins TRBV20-1 and TRBJ2-7; D may be TRBD2 (6 bases). The V gene's germline CDR1 is DFQATT and CDR2 SNEGSKA (reference sequence). The CDR3 totals 12 residues. Trimming pared 3 bases from V and 4 bases from J, leaving 10 bases between. CDR3 sequence (DNA): TGCAGTGCTAGGTTGGGGGGTTACGAGCAGTACTTC. This gives the protein CSARLGGYEQYF.

This clonotype was seen more than once but under ten times. This chain connects TRBV27 to TRBJ2-3; D ambiguous. Germline CDR1 MNHEY, CDR2 SMNVEV (reference sequence). Trimming took 3 bases from V and 2 from J, leaving 9 bases between them. The CDR3 has 14 amino acids. CDR3 nucleotide sequence: TGTGCCAGCAGTTTCAAATCGAACACAGATACGCAGTATTTT. Residues: CASSFKSNTDTQYF.

This clonotype has at least ten counts. The gene calls are TRBV2 and TRBJ1-1; 8 bases are shared with TRBD1. Germline assignment: CDR1 SNHLY and CDR2 FYNNEI. J gave up 0 bases and V 7 bases, and 7 bases lay outside the gene matches. This CDR3 spans 15 amino acids. The CDR3 nucleotides read TGTGCCAGCAATAAGGACAGGGCCTTGAACACTGAAGCTTTCTTT. It specifies CASNKDRALNTEAFF.

This clonotype was observed many times. The chain employs TRBV20-1 and TRBJ1-2; TRBD1 might be the D (5 bases). The CDR3 has 17 amino acids. Germline CDR1 reads DFQATT; CDR2 reads SNEGSKA (reference sequence). Trimming pared 0 bases from V and 0 bases from J, leaving 17 bases between. In nucleotides, the CDR3 is TGCAGTGCTAGAGATCCGGTGACCGGGACGGCTAACTATGGCTACACCTTC. Its translation: CSARDPVTGTANYGYTF.

Comment on this clonotype: Lacking the conserved final phenylalanine or tryptophan, this CDR3 likely reflects a read error. This rearrangement joins TRBV6-5 to TRBJ2-7; 9 bases map to TRBD1. Trimming at V came to 4 bases and at J to 5 bases, leaving 9 bases not matched to a gene. Germline values: CDR1 MNHEY, CDR2 SVGAGI. CDR3 length: 15 residues. The CDR3 DNA follows: TGTGCCAGCAGTTCCGGGACAGGGTTTTTAGACGAGCAGTACCTC. Amino acids: CASSSGTGFLDEQYL.

Ten or more counts support this clonotype. In DNA, the CDR3 is TGTGCCAGCAGTTACTCGGGACGTTTGAACACTGAAGCTTTCTTT. Translation: CASSYSGRLNTEAFF. The gene calls are TRBV6-5 and TRBJ1-1, with D possibly matching TRBD1 (5 bases). The CDR3 covers 15 residues. Germline V gene lookup returns CDR1 MNHEY and CDR2 SVGAGI. The ends were cut back, 0 bases at V and 0 bases at J, with 8 bases in the middle.

V and J are TRBV7-2 and TRBJ1-4, with 8 bases aligning to TRBD1. In germline, CDR1 is SGHTA, CDR2 FQGNSA. V dropped 9 bases and J dropped 7; count of bases not matched to a gene: 7. The CDR3 loop spans 13 amino acids. This CDR3 is CASRQGMGEKLFF. DNA of the CDR3: TGTGCCAGTAGACAGGGGATGGGTGAAAAACTGTTTTTT.

In its sample, this clonotype was seen many times. This sequence joins TRBV12-3 or TRBV12-4 and TRBJ2-6, with D uncertain. The CDR3 spans 16 residues. Trimming cost V 3 bases and J 4 bases, with 13 bases left between them. In DNA, the CDR3 is TGTGCCAGCAGTTTGGGTCCGCCATCCGGGGCCAACGTCCTGACTTTC. Its translation: CASSLGPPSGANVLTF.

Comments on this clonotype: One end of the junction varies from germline; a read error may be responsible. This chain joins TRBV7-7 and TRBJ2-5, with 14 bases lining up with TRBD2. The CDR3 extends over 17 amino acids. The germline CDR1 and CDR2 sequences are SSHAT and FNYEAQ (reference sequence). CDR3 loop: CASSSSRTSGRLETQYF. The CDR3 DNA is TGTGCTAGCAGCTCATCTAGGACTAGCGGGAGGCTAGAGACCCAGTACTTC.

V is TRBV27 and J is TRBJ2-5, with a tentative D call TRBD1 (6 bases). V was trimmed by 4 bases and J by 7 bases, leaving 13 bases between them. CDR1 and CDR2 (germline): MNHEY, SMNVEV (reference sequence). This CDR3 region has 13 residues. The CDR3 loop reads CASSSQGFGTQYF. CDR3 coding DNA: TGTGCCAGCAGTTCACAGGGATTTGGGACCCAGTACTTC.

The chain carries TRBV20-1 and TRBJ1-2; 10 bases fit TRBD1. V trimming: 7 bases; J trimming: 2 bases; junction bases outside the gene matches: 16. Germline V CDR1 and CDR2: DFQATT, SNEGSKA (reference sequence). This CDR3 spans 17 amino acids. CDR3 bases: TGCAGTGGCAAAGACCCAGGGACAGGGGATTTAAACTATGGCTACACCTTC. It is translated as CSGKDPGTGDLNYGYTF.

This sequence joins TRBV19 and TRBJ2-3; D might be TRBD1 (8 bases). Germline V CDR1 and CDR2: LNHDA, SQIVND (reference sequence). The CDR3 runs 17 residues. V shed 5 bases and J shed 4 bases, with 22 bases lying between them. The DNA of the CDR3 is TGTGCCAGTAGTCCCCGGGGGGCAGGGGGCGCAGCAGATACGCAGTATTTT. It encodes CASSPRGAGGAADTQYF.

This clonotype was detected ten times or more. V is TRBV7-2 and J is TRBJ2-1; D remains ambiguous. This CDR3 comprises 16 residues. The ends were cut back, 5 bases at V and 7 bases at J, with 21 bases in the middle. Germline loops: CDR1 SGHTA, CDR2 FQGNSA. For the CDR3, the DNA is TGTGCCAGCAGCCCCAGGACCGTCCTCCCACTTAATGAGCAGTTCTTC. As protein: CASSPRTVLPLNEQFF.

This chain connects TRBV14 to TRBJ2-3, with D uncertain. Trimming took off 5 bases at V and 4 bases at J, with 7 bases between the two ends. Germline V gene sequence: CDR1 SGHDN, CDR2 FVKESK. The CDR3 is 12 residues long. CDR3 region: CASSWKPDTQYF. The CDR3 bases are TGTGCCAGCAGCTGGAAACCAGATACGCAGTATTTT. Using reference TRBV14 and TRBJ2-3 for the parts outside the CDR3, the full variable domain is EAGVTQFPSHSVIEKGQTVTLRCDPISGHDNLYWYRRVMGKEIKFLLHFVKESKQDESGMPNNRFLAERTGGTYSTLKVQPAELEDSGVYFCASSWKPDTQYFGPGTRLTVL.

This clonotype was found many times. The DNA for the CDR3 is TGCGCCAGCACTACCGGGACTAGCGGGACAGTTGAGCAGTTCTTC. The encoded protein is CASTTGTSGTVEQFF. J is TRBJ2-1 and V is TRBV5-1, with 13 bases identical to TRBD2. CDR1 SGHRS and CDR2 YFSETQ come from the germline V gene. The CDR3 consists of 15 residues. The V gene end was trimmed by 6 bases and the J gene end by 9 bases; junction bases not matched to a gene: 9.

The sample holds many counts of this clonotype. V is TRBV9 and J is TRBJ1-4, with 9 bases aligning to TRBD1. With 4 bases clipped from V and 4 bases from J, the junction kept 5 bases outside the gene matches. Germline loops: CDR1 SGDLS, CDR2 YYNGEE. The CDR3 totals 15 residues. The CDR3 nucleotides read TGTGCCAGCAGCAAACAGGGGGCTAATAATGAAAAACTGTTTTTT. It translates to CASSKQGANNEKLFF.

This clonotype was detected only a few times. The chain is built from TRBV20-1 and TRBJ1-3; tentative D call: TRBD1 (6 bases). The CDR3 is 14 amino acids. Trimming pared 6 bases from V and 0 bases from J, leaving 12 bases between. CDR1 and CDR2 from the germline V gene are DFQATT and SNEGSKA (reference sequence). The CDR3 region is CSARGGHSGNTIYF. In DNA, the CDR3 is TGCAGTGCCCGGGGGGGCCACTCTGGAAACACCATATATTTT.

The table lists this clonotype with many counts. The chain links TRBV11-2 to TRBJ2-7; 10 bases align to TRBD1. Germline CDR1 and CDR2: SGHAT and FQNNGV. The CDR3 has 18 amino acids. V was pared by 5 bases and J by 7 bases, with 20 bases of the junction left unmatched. As DNA, the CDR3 is TGTGCCAGCAGCCGCGGGACAGGGGCCAGGCTGCTAAGGTTGGAGCAGTACTTC. It is translated as CASSRGTGARLLRLEQYF.

The chain recombines TRBV24-1 with TRBJ2-3; D is undetermined. The germline V gene has CDR1 KGHDR and CDR2 SFDVKD. The CDR3 is 13 residues long. Trimming cost V 5 bases and J 0 bases, with 5 bases left between them. The CDR3 sequence is CATSGQSTDTQYF. CDR3 DNA sequence: TGTGCCACCAGTGGACAAAGCACAGATACGCAGTATTTT.